This T cell receptor (beta chain) comes out of a study of T cells after somatic rescue of genetic block. Between the trimmed V and J ends, which lost 3 bases and 2 bases, there was a span of 17 bases. The CDR3 covers 16 residues. Per germline, CDR1 LNHDA and CDR2 SQIVND (reference sequence). The table came from immunoSEQ multiplex PCR; TCRdb's copy has only in-frame clones and leaves some out. In the table there are around 15,000 clones, just over 70% of which are singletons. The source is a man between 18 and 29 years old. V usage is TRBV19 and J usage is TRBJ2-7; no reliable D call. Sequencing used peripheral blood mononuclear cells (PBMCs). The DNA of the CDR3 is TGTGCCAGTAGTATCTTGGGTCAACCCTCCACCTACGAGCAGTACTTC. Protein sequence: CASSILGQPSTYEQYF.